This T cell receptor (beta chain) derives from a study of OX40 agonist ivuxolimab in advanced cancers. On the study more broadly: Participants, 82.7% male, averaged roughly 55 years of age, ranging from 23 to 79.

Method: immunoSEQ multiplex PCR; TCRdb's copy keeps in-frame clones and lacks some. Of 65,000 to 95,000 clones listed, 92% are singletons. The sample holds one count of this clone. Germline lookup yields CDR1 LNHDA and CDR2 SQIVND (reference sequence). The CDR3 has 18 amino acids. V was clipped by 2 bases and J by 7 bases; unmatched bases: 15. Sequenced here: CD4+ or CD8+ T cells sorted from blood, sampled in a trial of the OX40 agonist ivuxolimab. The genes are TRBV19 and TRBJ1-5; TRBD1 agrees at 9 bases. The sequence was obtained from an adult with an advanced solid tumor such as melanoma, head and neck, liver or kidney cancer. CDR3 nucleotide sequence: TGTGCCAGTAGTATACAGCGGGACAGGGAAGGGTGGGTCCAGCCCCAGCATTTT. Residues: CASSIQRDREGWVQPQHF.